This TCR beta chain originates from a study of T cell repertoires in cytomegalovirus infection. Broader study findings: Cumulated frequencies of public TCR beta families served to identify carriers of CMV plus the relevant HLA.

One entry per CDR3 protein, called by TCRdb with MiXCR from the reads. The sample consists of 740,000 or so distinct CDR3 sequences, about a third of them appearing once. This clonotype was detected only once. Its antigen remains unknown. Because the CDR3's place on the DNA is in doubt, the DNA is left out and the CDR3 is given as listed by TCRdb. The sequenced sample consisted of PBMCs. This receptor was obtained from a human donor in good health (CMV status not recorded). Some clones in this sample may be carry-over from other donors' samples.

This chain's CDR3 is CASSTFGRGTEDFF. The chain couples TRBV7-2 to TRBJ1-1. Germline V gene sequence: CDR1 SGHTA, CDR2 FQGNSA. The CDR3 is made up of 14 amino acids, end residues included.